A selection of T cell receptor beta chains follows, all from one sample in a study of CD8 T cells in Susac syndrome. Each CDR3 protein gets one entry after TCRdb re-called the immunoSEQ multiplex PCR reads with MiXCR. Altogether 160,000 or so distinct CDR3 sequences are present, around 96% being singletons, with the ten largest covering 0.16%. The sample comprised CD4+ T cells from PBMCs. The receptors derive from a human donor with Susac syndrome. Each CDR3 is given with its conserved first and last residue. A D gene is named only where the DNA matches it firmly. For some rows the clone size is stated as once, few or many, or as a class when expanded; others skip it.

14	NA	NA	TRBJ1-2	TRBV20-1	TGCAGTGCTAGGGGGGTACCGTTCGACTATGGCTACACCTTC	CSARGVPFDYGYTF
13	NA	NA	TRBJ1-2	TRBV12-3/TRBV12-4	TGTGCCAGCAGTTCTCAGGTCGATGGTGGCTACACCTTC	CASSSQVDGGYTF
14	NA	NA	TRBJ2-7	TRBV7-6	TGTGCCAGCAGCTTAAGGCCGAGGAACTACGAGCAGTACTTC	CASSLRPRNYEQYF
14	once	TRBD1	TRBJ2-7	TRBV6-5	TGTGCCAGCAGTTTAAAGACAGGGGACCACGAGCAGTACTTC	CASSLKTGDHEQYF
15	once	NA	TRBJ2-3	TRBV14	TGTGCCAGCAGCCAAGATGAAAGTTTCACAGATACGCAGTATTTT	CASSQDESFTDTQYF
15	NA	TRBD1	TRBJ2-7	TRBV4-2	TGTGCCAGCAGCCATGCCTCGGCAGGGGGCTACGAGCAGTACTTC	CASSHASAGGYEQYF
15	NA	NA	TRBJ2-4	TRBV11-2	TGTGCCAGCAGCTTACGGGGATTAGCCAAAAACATTCAGTACTTC	CASSLRGLAKNIQYF
15	NA	TRBD1	TRBJ1-6	TRBV25-1	TGTGCCAGCAGTGAATCCCGGACAGGGGTTTCACCCCTCCACTTT	CASSESRTGVSPLHF
14	NA	NA	TRBJ2-7	TRBV19	TGTGCCAGTAGTGCGACACCACCAAACTACGAGCAGTACTTC	CASSATPPNYEQYF
14	once	NA	TRBJ1-4	TRBV7-2	TGTGCCAGCAGCTTAGACAGGGCGGGGGAAAAACTGTTTTTT	CASSLDRAGEKLFF
12	NA	NA	TRBJ2-7	TRBV10-3	TGTGCCATCAGTGCTCAGTTGTACGAGCAGTACTTC	CAISAQLYEQYF
14	NA	NA	TRBJ1-5	TRBV6-1	TGTGCCAGCAGTGAAGCCGCCTTTAATCAGCCCCAGCATTTT	CASSEAAFNQPQHF
13	NA	NA	TRBJ2-5	TRBV29-1	TGCAGCGTTGGAGGGACACGCCAAGAGACCCAGTACTTC	CSVGGTRQETQYF
13	NA	NA	TRBJ2-5	TRBV7-9	TGTGCCAGCAGCTTAGAGTGGCAAGAGACCCAGTACTTC	CASSLEWQETQYF
13	once	NA	TRBJ1-2	TRBV29-1	TGCAGCGTTGAAGAGCGGGGGGCGAAGGGCTACACCTTC	CSVEERGAKGYTF
12	few	NA	TRBJ1-1	TRBV12-3/TRBV12-4	TGTGCCAGCAGTTTTAGGGGTACTGAAGCTTTCTTT	CASSFRGTEAFF
17	NA	TRBD1	TRBJ1-2	TRBV29-1	TGCAGCGCCCGGCGAATCGGGACAGGGGCATCCGGGGATGGCTACACCTTC	CSARRIGTGASGDGYTF
12	NA	NA	TRBJ1-6	TRBV14	TGTGCCAGCAGCCACGCAGGGTTACCCCTCCACTTT	CASSHAGLPLHF